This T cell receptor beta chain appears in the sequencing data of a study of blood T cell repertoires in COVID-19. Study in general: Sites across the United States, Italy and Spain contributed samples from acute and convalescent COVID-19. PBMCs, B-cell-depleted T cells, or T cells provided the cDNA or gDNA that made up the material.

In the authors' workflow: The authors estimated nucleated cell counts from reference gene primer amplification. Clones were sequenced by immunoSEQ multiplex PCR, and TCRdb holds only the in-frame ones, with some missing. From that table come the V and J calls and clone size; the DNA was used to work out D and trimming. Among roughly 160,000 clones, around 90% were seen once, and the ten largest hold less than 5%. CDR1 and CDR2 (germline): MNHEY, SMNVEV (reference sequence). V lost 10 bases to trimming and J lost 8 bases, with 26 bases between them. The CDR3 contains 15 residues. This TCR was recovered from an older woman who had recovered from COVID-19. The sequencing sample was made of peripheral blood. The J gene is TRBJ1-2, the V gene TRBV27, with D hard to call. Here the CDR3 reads CATAPSGSVSYGYTF. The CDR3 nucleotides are TGTGCCACAGCACCTAGCGGTTCGGTGAGCTACGGCTACACCTTC.